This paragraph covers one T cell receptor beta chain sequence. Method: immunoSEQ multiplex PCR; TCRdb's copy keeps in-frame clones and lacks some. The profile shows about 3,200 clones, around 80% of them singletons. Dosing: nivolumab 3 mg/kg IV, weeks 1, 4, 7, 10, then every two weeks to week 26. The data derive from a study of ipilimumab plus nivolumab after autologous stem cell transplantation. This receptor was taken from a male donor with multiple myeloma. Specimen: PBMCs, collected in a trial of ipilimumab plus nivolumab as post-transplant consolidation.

CDR3 bases: TGTGCCAGTAGTCCCCGGACTGATTGGAGCTATGGCTACACCTTC. Its translation: CASSPRTDWSYGYTF. The chain recombines TRBV19 with TRBJ1-2; D gene ambiguous. V lost 5 bases and J lost 4, with 17 bases in between. The CDR3 runs 15 residues. The germline CDR1 and CDR2 sequences are LNHDA and SQIVND (reference sequence).